The 30 T cell receptor beta chains given below trace back to one sample, sequenced in a study of CD8 T cells in ankylosing spondylitis. TCRdb fed the 5' RACE reads into MiXCR, producing one record per CDR3 protein. The sample lists around 150,000 distinct CDR3 sequences, around 10% occurring once. The material sequenced was blood, either unsorted or a sorted T cell fraction (not recorded which). The receptors shown here come from a male donor with ankylosing spondylitis or in good health (not recorded which).

This clonotype was detected ten times or more. The rearrangement uses TRBV4-3 and TRBJ2-7; perhaps TRBD2 as D (5 bases). The CDR3 extends over 13 amino acids. The V end lost 0 bases, the J end lost 4 bases, and 7 bases lay between the germline ends. The germline V gene has CDR1 LGHNA and CDR2 YSLEER. The CDR3: CASSQDRGYEQYF. The CDR3, as DNA: TGCGCCAGCAGCCAAGATCGGGGATACGAGCAGTACTTC.

The table lists this clonotype with many counts. The chain joins TRBV20-1 to TRBJ2-1; the match to TRBD2 covers 7 bases. Looked up from germline, CDR1 is DFQATT and CDR2 is SNEGSKA (reference sequence). After removal of 5 bases from V and 4 bases from J, the junction contained 11 bases not matched to a gene. The CDR3 is made up of 15 amino acids. The CDR3 bases are TGCAGTGCTGGCCCGGGCGGGAGCGCATACAATGAGCAGTTCTTC. Its translation: CSAGPGGSAYNEQFF.

The J gene is TRBJ2-3, the V gene TRBV29-1; tentatively, D is TRBD1 or TRBD2 (5 bases each). The CDR3 is made up of 15 amino acids. V dropped 0 bases and J dropped 2 bases, with 12 bases sitting between them. Germline CDR1 is SQVTM and CDR2 is ANQGSEA. The CDR3 DNA sequence: TGCAGCGTTGAAGACGGGGCGGCCTCCACAGATACGCAGTATTTT. It is translated as CSVEDGAASTDTQYF.

This clonotype came up many times. This sequence joins TRBV5-1 and TRBJ2-1, with D possibly being TRBD1 (5 bases). The CDR3 is 15 residues long. Germline lookup yields CDR1 SGHRS and CDR2 YFSETQ. The ends were cut back, 0 bases at V and 1 base at J, with 8 bases in the middle. For the CDR3, the DNA is TGCGCCAGCAGCTTGGTAGCAGGGTCCTACAATGAGCAGTTCTTC. It translates to CASSLVAGSYNEQFF. Filled out from reference TRBV5-1 and TRBJ2-1, the complete variable domain reads KAGVTQTPRYLIKTRGQQVTLSCSPISGHRSVSWYQQTPGQGLQFLFEYFSETQRNKGNFPGRFSGRQFSNSRSEMNVSTLELGDSALYLCASSLVAGSYNEQFFGPGTRLTVL.

This clonotype was counted between two and nine times. The rearrangement uses TRBV11-2 and TRBJ2-5; D uncertain. Between the trimmed V and J ends, which lost 3 bases and 4 bases, there was a span of 24 bases. The germline V gene has CDR1 SGHAT and CDR2 FQNNGV. There are 18 residues in the CDR3. The CDR3 here is CASSFPVPTIRSGETQYF. The CDR3 DNA reads TGTGCCAGCAGCTTTCCCGTCCCGACAATCCGATCTGGAGAGACCCAGTACTTC.

This clonotype was observed at least ten times. The V call is TRBV29-1, the J call TRBJ1-3; no clear D. This CDR3 spans 15 amino acids. Between the trimmed V and J ends, which lost 7 bases and 0 bases, there was a span of 16 bases. Germline CDR1 is SQVTM and CDR2 is ANQGSEA. This CDR3 reads CSARSSLVSGNTIYF. The DNA of the CDR3 is TGCAGCGCCCGGAGTAGTTTAGTCTCTGGAAACACCATATATTTT.

At least ten counts were recorded for this clonotype. V gene TRBV7-2 combines with J gene TRBJ2-1, with D possibly TRBD1 on 6 matching bases. The V end lost 3 bases, the J end lost 5 bases, and 11 bases lay between the germline ends. Germline V gene lookup returns CDR1 SGHTA and CDR2 FQGNSA. This CDR3 has 14 residues. The CDR3: CASSLQGSHNEQFF. The CDR3 DNA follows: TGTGCCAGCAGCTTGCAGGGGAGCCACAATGAGCAGTTCTTC. The full variable domain, with the rest looked up from reference TRBV7-2 and TRBJ2-1, is GAGVSQSPSNKVTEKGKDVELRCDPISGHTALYWYRQSLGQGLEFLIYFQGNSAPDKSGLPSDRFSAERTGGSVSTLTIQRTQQEDSAVYLCASSLQGSHNEQFFGPGTRLTVL.

This clonotype was observed many times. V gene TRBV13 combines with J gene TRBJ2-5; the D is unclear. CDR1 PRHDT and CDR2 FYEKMQ come from the germline V gene (reference sequence). Trimming removed 8 bases at V and 4 bases at J, with 8 bases between. The CDR3 is 11 residues long. CDR3 amino acids: CASGRVETQYF. The CDR3 bases are TGTGCCAGCGGGCGAGTAGAGACCCAGTACTTC.

This sequence joins TRBV20-1 and TRBJ2-7; TRBD1 is a possible D gene (7 bases). Deletions cut 7 bases from V and 2 bases from J, with 12 bases between. Germline V gene sequence: CDR1 DFQATT, CDR2 SNEGSKA (reference sequence). The CDR3 length is 12 residues. The CDR3 region has the DNA TGCAGTGGCCAGGGGGGAGCCTACGAGCAGTACTTC. This codes for CSGQGGAYEQYF.

This clonotype was counted between two and nine times. The chain recombines TRBV15 with TRBJ2-2; D might be TRBD1 (6 bases). V lost 1 base and J lost 4, with 19 bases in between. The CDR3 totals 18 residues. Germline loops: CDR1 LNHNV, CDR2 YYDKDF (reference sequence). The CDR3 protein is CATSRAWPEGVGTGELFF. CDR3 in DNA: TGTGCCACCAGCAGAGCCTGGCCTGAGGGGGTCGGCACCGGGGAGCTGTTTTTT.

This clonotype has just a few counts. The chain has TRBV7-9 and TRBJ1-2; D call uncertain. V was pared by 5 bases and J by 4 bases, with 11 bases between. Germline V gene lookup returns CDR1 SEHNR and CDR2 FQNEAQ (reference sequence). This CDR3 spans 13 amino acids. The CDR3, as DNA: TGTGCCAGCAGCCCGGGATTACTCTATGGCTACACCTTC. Its translation is CASSPGLLYGYTF.

This clonotype was found many times. The genes are TRBV5-1 and TRBJ2-5; 9 bases are shared with TRBD1. Losses at the gene ends were 5 bases for V and 1 base for J; bases not matched to a gene: 3. Germline V CDR1 and CDR2: SGHRS, YFSETQ. The CDR3 has 14 amino acids. The CDR3 spells CASRRTGVQETQYF. CDR3 nucleotides: TGCGCCAGCAGAAGGACAGGGGTCCAAGAGACCCAGTACTTC.

The chain recombines TRBV6-2 or TRBV6-3 with TRBJ1-2, with a tentative D call TRBD1 (5 bases). The CDR3 runs 15 residues. CDR1 is MNHEY and CDR2 is SVGEGT in the germline V gene. Trimming stripped 6 bases from V and 8 bases from J, with 22 bases between. The chain's CDR3 is CASSDDSLGKFGYTF. CDR3 nucleotides: TGTGCCAGCAGCGATGACAGCTTGGGGAAGTTCGGCTACACCTTC.

The chain combines TRBV11-3 with TRBJ2-5, with TRBD1 as a possible D gene (6 bases). Germline-derived CDR1 and CDR2 are SGHNT and YENEEA. V lost 0 bases and J 5 bases, leaving 7 bases between the germline ends. CDR3 size: 13 residues. The CDR3 bases are TGTGCCAGCAGCTTAGAAGGGGGTGAGACCCAGTACTTC. Translation: CASSLEGGETQYF. Based on the CDR3 plus reference TRBV11-3 and TRBJ2-5, the full variable domain is EAGVVQSPRYKIIEKKQPVAFWCNPISGHNTLYWYLQNLGQGPELLIRYENEEAVDDSQLPKDRFSAERLKGVDSTLKIQPAELGDSAVYLCASSLEGGETQYFGPGTRLLVL.

This clonotype was counted many times. This chain links TRBV10-3 with TRBJ1-2; 7 bases agree with TRBD1. The J segment lost 5 bases and the V segment lost 6 bases, leaving 3 bases of the junction unmatched. Per germline, CDR1 ENHRY and CDR2 SYGVKD. The CDR3 has 12 amino acids. The CDR3 is CAISPGQYGYTF. CDR3 DNA sequence: TGTGCCATCAGCCCGGGACAGTATGGCTACACCTTC.

This clonotype was counted many times. The chain combines TRBV18 with TRBJ2-2; 7 positions match TRBD2. Trimming cost V 4 bases and J 6 bases; bases outside gene matches: 14. The CDR3 length is 17 residues. CDR1 is KGHSH and CDR2 is LQKENI in the germline V gene. CDR3 bases: TGTGCCAGCTCACAATTCCCCCTCCGGGACTACGCCGGGGAGCTGTTTTTT. Its translation is CASSQFPLRDYAGELFF.

The gene calls are TRBV3-1 and TRBJ2-3; 8 bases align to TRBD2. This CDR3 region has 15 residues. Germline V gene sequence: CDR1 LGHDT, CDR2 YNNKEL (reference sequence). V gave up 10 bases and J gave up 8 bases; unmatched junction bases: 17. CDR3 coding DNA: TGTGCCACCTGCCACTATGGACTAGCTGGGGTTACGCAGTATTTT. This encodes CATCHYGLAGVTQYF.

This clonotype has a count of ten or more. V is TRBV20-1 and J is TRBJ2-5; the match to TRBD2 covers 8 bases. V was clipped by 4 bases and J by 3 bases; unmatched bases: 1. Germline CDR1 is DFQATT and CDR2 is SNEGSKA (reference sequence). This CDR3 region has 12 residues. CDR3 sequence: CSAMRGEETQYF. The CDR3, as DNA: TGCAGTGCTATGCGGGGGGAAGAGACCCAGTACTTC.

In this sample, this clonotype turned up many times. The chain recombines TRBV20-1 with TRBJ2-7, with TRBD1 identical over 11 bases. Trimming at V came to 3 bases and at J to 0 bases, leaving 1 base not matched to a gene. CDR3 length: 14 amino acids. The germline CDR1 and CDR2 sequences are DFQATT and SNEGSKA (reference sequence). The CDR3 sequence is CSARGTGGSYEQYF. In nucleotides, the CDR3 is TGCAGTGCTAGGGGGACAGGGGGCTCCTACGAGCAGTACTTC.

In its sample, this clonotype was seen a few times. The J gene is TRBJ1-3, the V gene TRBV12-3 or TRBV12-4, with D unresolved. V lost 3 bases and J lost 0, with 12 bases in between. The CDR3 sequence is 16 residues long. The CDR3 bases are TGTGCCAGCAGTTTCATTGCAGACGACTCTGGAAACACCATATATTTT. It encodes CASSFIADDSGNTIYF.

The chain has TRBV25-1 and TRBJ1-1; unclear D gene. The CDR3 extends over 11 amino acids. V was pared by 1 base and J by 10 bases, with 7 bases between. Germline-derived CDR1 and CDR2 are MGHDK and SYGVNS. In nucleotides, the CDR3 is TGTGCCAGCAGTGAATTAGGAGGAGCTTTCTTT. Translation gives CASSELGGAFF.

This clonotype was seen ten or more times. V gene TRBV19 combines with J gene TRBJ2-7; 7 nucleotides line up with TRBD1. This CDR3 has 14 residues. Germline V lookup: CDR1 LNHDA, CDR2 SQIVND (reference sequence). The junction had 10 bases not matched to a gene; V was cut back by 10 bases and J by 1 base. The CDR3 DNA sequence: TGTGCCACCAGCGAGGACAGGTATTCCTACGAGCAGTACTTC. Translating gives CATSEDRYSYEQYF.

This clonotype was detected many times. The chain employs TRBV24-1 and TRBJ1-2; 7 positions match TRBD1. With V trimmed by 4 bases and J by 0 bases, 4 bases remained unmatched. The V gene's germline CDR1 is KGHDR and CDR2 SFDVKD. The CDR3 has 15 amino acids. Here the CDR3 reads CATSDPGTANYGYTF. For the CDR3, the DNA is TGTGCCACCAGTGACCCCGGGACAGCTAACTATGGCTACACCTTC.

This clonotype was observed at least ten times. The J gene is TRBJ2-2, the V gene TRBV24-1; D could derive from TRBD1 or TRBD2 (5 bases each). Germline V gene sequence: CDR1 KGHDR, CDR2 SFDVKD. The CDR3 spans 15 residues. V was trimmed by 3 bases and J by 5 bases, leaving 12 bases between them. The CDR3 DNA follows: TGTGCCACCAGTGATGGGGGAACGGGTACCGGGGAGCTGTTTTTT. It translates to CATSDGGTGTGELFF.

This clonotype appeared many times. This rearrangement joins TRBV4-3 to TRBJ2-1; 12 bases are shared with TRBD2. Germline V CDR1 and CDR2: LGHNA, YSLEER. The CDR3 length is 16 residues. V lost 3 bases and J lost 6; bases outside the gene matches: 6. Here the CDR3 DNA reads TGCGCCAGCAGCCACCGCCTAGCGGGGGGGGGCAATGAGCAGTTCTTC. Amino acids: CASSHRLAGGGNEQFF.

This clonotype has a handful of counts. The genes are TRBV3-1 and TRBJ1-1, with D perhaps matching TRBD1 (5 bases). In germline, CDR1 is LGHDT, CDR2 YNNKEL (reference sequence). With 3 bases removed from V and 1 base from J, the gap between germline ends came to 15 bases. The CDR3 runs 16 residues. The CDR3 is CASSHWATGRNTEAFF. The CDR3 DNA follows: TGTGCCAGCAGCCATTGGGCAACAGGTCGGAACACTGAAGCTTTCTTT.

The genes are TRBV4-2 and TRBJ2-3, with D uncertain. Between the trimmed V and J ends, which lost 0 bases and 7 bases, there was a span of 14 bases. The CDR3 runs to 15 residues. Germline V CDR1 and CDR2: LGHNA, YNFKEQ. The CDR3 DNA sequence: TGTGCCAGCAGCCAAGATCGCCTGGGTACGAATACGCAGTATTTT. Translation gives CASSQDRLGTNTQYF.

This sequence joins TRBV27 and TRBJ2-5; TRBD2 matches at 14 bases. V shed 6 bases, J shed 3 bases, and the junction held 6 bases outside the gene matches. CDR3 length: 16 residues. Germline CDR1 MNHEY, CDR2 SMNVEV (reference sequence). The CDR3 sequence: CASRPGLAGGKETQYF. Written as DNA, the CDR3 is TGTGCCAGCAGACCTGGACTAGCGGGGGGTAAAGAGACCCAGTACTTC.

This clonotype has a count of ten or more. The chain combines TRBV21-1 with TRBJ2-5; TRBD2 was called by the table and not checked on the DNA. TRBV21-1 is a listed pseudogene. CDR3 length equals 16 residues. The CDR3 here is CASSKERASGGGTQYF. The CDR3 DNA follows: TGTGCCAGCAGCAAAGAGAGGGCTAGCGGGGGCGGGACCCAGTACTTC.

The chain links TRBV28 to TRBJ2-7, with D unresolved. The CDR3 covers 12 residues. CDR1 is MDHEN, CDR2 SYDVKM, per germline. Trimming took 8 bases from V and 1 from J, leaving 9 bases between them. DNA for the CDR3: TGTGCCAGCCTGGGTGGGTCCTACGAGCAGTACTTC. This codes for CASLGGSYEQYF. Complete variable domain (other parts from reference TRBV28 and TRBJ2-7): DVKVTQSSRYLVKRTGEKVFLECVQDMDHENMFWYRQDPGLGLRLIYFSYDVKMKEKGDIPEGYSVSREKKERFSLILESASTNQTSMYLCASLGGSYEQYFGPGTRLTVT.